These T cell receptor beta chains were read from a single sample in a study of a mutant IDH1 vaccine in newly diagnosed glioma. Here immunoSEQ multiplex PCR was the method, and the copy in TCRdb shows in-frame clones only, minus some. There are 35,000 or so clones in the sample; 70% to 85% occur only once, and nearly 25% lies in the top ten. The antigens of these receptors remain unknown. This material consisted of PBMCs, taken from a glioma patient whose treatment included an IDH1 peptide vaccine. These receptors originate from a man younger than 40 with glioma. Each CDR3 is given with its conserved first and last residue. The D gene is left open where the match is weak. Size is stated for part of the rows, as once, few or many counts, or as a class when the clone is expanded.

. TRBJ1-6 TRBV4-1 TRBD1 TGCGCCAGCAGCCAAGAGTTAAGACAGGGAGGTAATTCACCCCTCCACTTT CASSQELRQGGNSPLHF
. TRBJ1-1 TRBV6-5 . TGTGCCAGCAGTTACTCGAGGCAGCCGAACACTGAAGCTTTCTTT CASSYSRQPNTEAFF
. TRBJ1-1 TRBV5-6 . TGTGCCAGCAGCTCGAACTTGAACACTGAAGCTTTCTTT CASSSNLNTEAFF
. TRBJ1-4 TRBV2 . TGTGCCAGCAAGGCCTCTACCTCAACTAATGAAAAACTGTTTTTT CASKASTSTNEKLFF
. TRBJ1-1 TRBV6-1 . TGTGCCAGCAATCCTGGGGGCGATTCGGGCACTGAAGCTTTCTTT CASNPGGDSGTEAFF
once TRBJ1-4 TRBV29-1 . TGCAGCGTTGAAGATTTTTGGGGGCGGGGTGAAAAACTGTTTTTT CSVEDFWGRGEKLFF
. TRBJ1-1 TRBV5-4 TRBD1 TGTGCCAGCAGCTCCAATACAGGGGGGTACCTGAACACTGAAGCTTTCTTT CASSSNTGGYLNTEAFF
. TRBJ2-2 TRBV4-1 . TGCGCCAGCAGTCAAGAATGGAACAGGCTAGTTCCGGGGGAGCTGTTTTTT CASSQEWNRLVPGELFF
. TRBJ1-6 TRBV7-6 . TGTGCCAGCAGCTTAGCGTCCGGGTTCGGCTTCTCACCCCTCCACTTT CASSLASGFGFSPLHF
. TRBJ2-1 TRBV4-1 . TGCGCCAGCAGCCTACCGGGCGAGGGGGTAGACAATGAGCAGTTCTTC CASSLPGEGVDNEQFF
. TRBJ2-7 TRBV4-1 TRBD2 TGCGCCAGCAGCCAAGATGAAACTAGCGGAACCGAGCAGTACTTC CASSQDETSGTEQYF
. TRBJ2-7 TRBV6-5 TRBD1 TGTGCCAGCAGTTACATTAGGGACAGGGGAGGCGAGCAGTACTTC CASSYIRDRGGEQYF
. TRBJ1-5 TRBV10-1 . TGCGCCAGCATCCCCGACCGGGAGCCCCAGCATTTT CASIPDREPQHF
. TRBJ1-6 TRBV15 . TGTGCCACCAGCAGAGATCCCGACGGCTTAAATTCACCCCTCCACTTT CATSRDPDGLNSPLHF
. TRBJ1-2 TRBV19 . TGTGCCAGTAGTATTACAGGGATATCGGACTATGGCTACACCTTC CASSITGISDYGYTF
. TRBJ1-1 TRBV7-3 . TGTGCCAGCAGCTTAAACGGGGCACCAAACACTGAAGCTTTCTTT CASSLNGAPNTEAFF
. TRBJ2-7 TRBV6-5 . TGTGCCAGCAAAGCCGGTCACGGGACGGAAGAGCAGTACTTC CASKAGHGTEEQYF
. TRBJ2-5 TRBV5-1 TRBD2 TGCGCCAGCAGCTCAGCGGGAGTCGAGGGGGGGGAGACCCAGTACTTC CASSSAGVEGGETQYF
. TRBJ2-7 TRBV7-6 . TGTGCCAGCAGCTTAGTGGGGGGTGGTGGGAGTCTGATTTACGAGCAGTACTTC CASSLVGGGGSLIYEQYF
. TRBJ2-3 TRBV6-9 . TGTGCCAGCAGGCCCCCCGACAGCCACGGGCTGGAGACGCAGTATTTT CASRPPDSHGLETQYF
. TRBJ1-2 TRBV6-9 TRBD1 TGTGCCAGCAGTGAGTTGCCTCGGGACAGCTATGGCTACACCTTC CASSELPRDSYGYTF
. TRBJ2-2 TRBV5-4 . TGTGCCAGCAGCTCCCGGGACTCCCACACCGGGGAGCTGTTTTTT CASSSRDSHTGELFF
. TRBJ1-2 TRBV7-9 . TGTGCCAGCAGCCCTAGGGTTGGGGGCCCCTATGGCTACACCTTC CASSPRVGGPYGYTF
few TRBJ1-5 TRBV10-3 . TGTGCCATCAGTCCCGGGAGGGGCGGCAATCAGCCCCAGCATTTT CAISPGRGGNQPQHF
once TRBJ2-5 TRBV4-3 TRBD2 TGCGCCAGCAGCCCGGGACTAGCGGGACAGACCCAGTACTTC CASSPGLAGQTQYF
. TRBJ1-4 TRBV10-2 . TGCGCCAGCAGTGAGGTAGTTGCCAGTGAGAAACTGTTTTTT CASSEVVASEKLFF
. TRBJ1-4 TRBV5-1 . TGCGCCAGCAGCTTCGGATCCCCTAATGAAAAACTGTTTTTT CASSFGSPNEKLFF
. TRBJ1-2 TRBV2 TRBD1 TGTGCCAGCACCCTGCCCCGACAGGGAAGATTGGGCTACACCTTC CASTLPRQGRLGYTF
few TRBJ1-1 TRBV11-1 TRBD1 TGTGCCAGCAGGGGGACAGGAATGAACACTGAAGCTTTCTTT CASRGTGMNTEAFF
once TRBJ2-7 TRBV5-1 . TGCGCCAGCAGCTCCGGTTTGGGCAGTACCTACGAGCAGTACTTC CASSSGLGSTYEQYF
. TRBJ2-4 TRBV19 . TGTGCCACCCCACTAGCTGTCAGCAAAAACATTCAGTACTTC CATPLAVSKNIQYF
. TRBJ1-1 TRBV5-4 . TGTGCCAGCAGTCAGGTCGGGCAGAACACTGAAGCTTTCTTT CASSQVGQNTEAFF
. TRBJ2-5 TRBV19 . TGTGCCAGTAGTCATCTAGAGACCCAGTACTTC CASSHLETQYF
. TRBJ2-1 TRBV13 . TGTGCCAGCAGCCTGCGGGACAATTACAATGAGCAGTTCTTC CASSLRDNYNEQFF
once TRBJ2-7 TRBV25-1 TRBD2 TGTGCCAGCAGGGGGACTAGCGGGAGGCAGAGCTCCTACGAGCAGTACTTC CASRGTSGRQSSYEQYF
. TRBJ1-2 TRBV5-6 . TGTGCCAGCAGCTTCACAGTTGGCTACACCTTC CASSFTVGYTF
. TRBJ1-6 TRBV7-8 TRBD1 TGTGCCAGCAGCTTGAGTAATTGGGACAGGGGTTATTCACCCCTCCACTTT CASSLSNWDRGYSPLHF
. TRBJ2-7 TRBV10-1 . TGCGCCAGCAGTCAAGGCCTGTCTGAGCAGTACTTC CASSQGLSEQYF
. TRBJ2-7 TRBV27 . TGTGCCAGCAGTAAAACGGTCTCCGGTCAGCCCTACGAGCAGTACTTC CASSKTVSGQPYEQYF
. TRBJ1-3 TRBV2 . TGTGCCAGCTCTTGGCGGACCTCTGGAAACACCATATATTTT CASSWRTSGNTIYF
once TRBJ2-5 TRBV2 . TGTGCCAGCAGTGAAGTCCTGGGGGAAGAGACCCAGTACTTC CASSEVLGEETQYF
. TRBJ1-1 TRBV2 TRBD1 TGTGCCAGCAGTGGACAGGGTGGGGCACTCGCTGAAGCTTTCTTT CASSGQGGALAEAFF
. TRBJ1-5 TRBV2 TRBD1 TGTGCCAGCAGATCCAGACAGGGGGACAATCAGCCCCAGCATTTT CASRSRQGDNQPQHF
. TRBJ1-5 TRBV4-1 TRBD1 TGCGCCAGCAGCCAGGACAGGGGGCCCCAGCATTTT CASSQDRGPQHF
. TRBJ1-2 TRBV2 TRBD1 TGTGCCAGCAGTGAGGGACAGAGCTATGGCTACACCTTC CASSEGQSYGYTF
once TRBJ1-1 TRBV6-6 . TGTGCCAGCAGTTACCCTCTTGAGCGTAACACTGAAGCTTTCTTT CASSYPLERNTEAFF
. TRBJ1-1 TRBV6-6 TRBD1 TGTGCCAGCAGTCCGCGACAGGGGGCTGCTGAAGCTTTCTTT CASSPRQGAAEAFF
. TRBJ1-5 TRBV6-5 . TGTGCCAGCAGCAGGGAAGATAGCAATCAGCCCCAGCATTTT CASSREDSNQPQHF
. TRBJ2-1 TRBV7-9 . TGTGCCAGCAGCTTAACCGTGAACTACAATGAGCAGTTCTTC CASSLTVNYNEQFF
. TRBJ1-1 TRBV11-1 TRBD1 TGTGCCAGCAGCTCGGGACAGGGGTCCACTGAAGCTTTCTTT CASSSGQGSTEAFF
. TRBJ2-5 TRBV5-4 TRBD2 TGTGCCAGCAGCTTGGAATTAGCGGGGGGGCAAGAGACCCAGTACTTC CASSLELAGGQETQYF
. TRBJ2-7 TRBV14 . TGTGCCAGCAGCCTAACGCGGGGCCCCGCTTTCTACGAGCAGTACTTC CASSLTRGPAFYEQYF
. TRBJ2-1 TRBV20-1 . TGCAGTGCTAGGATTAATGAGCAGTTCTTC CSARINEQFF